The 18 T cell receptor beta chains given below trace back to one sample, sequenced in a study of shared clonotypes between healthy human individuals. Sequenced by immunoSEQ multiplex PCR; TCRdb stores in-frame clones only, minus some. Among some 2,000,000 clones listed, nearly 97% were seen once. Specimen: naive CD4+ T cells sorted from blood. Subset reported: CD45RA+ positively selected. Receptors originate from a man between 18 and 29 years old in good health.

The chain couples TRBV9 to TRBJ2-3; D gene ambiguous. Trimming cost V 0 bases and J 2 bases, with 25 bases left between them. There are 20 residues in the CDR3. In germline, CDR1 is SGDLS, CDR2 YYNGEE. The CDR3 coding sequence is TGTGCCAGCAGCGTAGCTGGGGTCTGGTCCCTTTCTACCCTCACAGATACGCAGTATTTT. It encodes CASSVAGVWSLSTLTDTQYF.

V and J are TRBV18 and TRBJ1-1, with D possibly being TRBD1 (5 bases). The CDR3 is 14 amino acids. Trimming cost V 2 bases and J 5 bases, with 12 bases left between them. CDR1 is KGHSH and CDR2 is LQKENI in the germline V gene. CDR3 protein: CASSPGREKTEAFF. CDR3 nucleotides: TGTGCCAGCTCACCAGGCAGGGAGAAAACTGAAGCTTTCTTT.

This clone has a single count. This chain uses TRBV6-5 with TRBJ2-7; D unresolved. CDR1 is MNHEY, CDR2 SVGAGI, per germline. V lost 5 bases and J 4 bases, leaving 6 bases between the germline ends. The CDR3 contains 11 residues. The CDR3 region has the DNA TGTGCCAGCAGTACTCAGTACGAGCAGTACTTC. Translation: CASSTQYEQYF.

In this sample, this clone turned up once. The chain employs TRBV30 and TRBJ1-4; D is perhaps TRBD1 (6 bases). The CDR3 contains 13 residues. Germline values: CDR1 GTSNPN, CDR2 SVGIG (reference sequence). Between the trimmed V and J ends, which lost 4 bases and 7 bases, there was a span of 13 bases. The CDR3 reads CAWKGGAREKLFF. In nucleotides, the CDR3 is TGTGCCTGGAAGGGGGGCGCTCGTGAAAAACTGTTTTTT.

This clone was seen more than once but under ten times. Other DNA sequences in the sample encode the same CDR3. The chain is built from TRBV25-1 and TRBJ1-2; perhaps TRBD1 as D (6 bases). Deletions cut 2 bases from V and 2 bases from J, with 6 bases between. The germline V gene encodes CDR1 MGHDK and CDR2 SYGVNS. CDR3 length equals 13 residues. In DNA form, the CDR3 reads TGTGCCAGCAGTGAAACAGGGAACTATGGCTACACCTTC. It yields the protein CASSETGNYGYTF.

The sample holds one count of this clone. CDR3 DNA: TGTGCCAGCAGCGCCCTTATCTCTGGGGCCAACGTCCTGACTTTC. Amino acid sequence: CASSALISGANVLTF. The chain recombines TRBV6-5 with TRBJ2-6; D is uncertain. Trimming took 6 bases from V and 0 from J, leaving 9 bases between them. Germline assignment: CDR1 MNHEY and CDR2 SVGAGI. This CDR3 is built from 15 residues.

The chain links TRBV27 to TRBJ2-7; D is ambiguous. V was pared by 6 bases and J by 4 bases, with 13 bases between. This CDR3 comprises 13 residues. The germline CDR1 and CDR2 sequences are MNHEY and SMNVEV (reference sequence). CDR3 sequence: CASSPWDRYEQYF. The CDR3 coding sequence is TGTGCCAGCAGCCCTTGGGATCGGTACGAGCAGTACTTC.

As for this clone: Other DNA sequences of this sample code for an identical CDR3. V gene TRBV18 combines with J gene TRBJ1-5; D not certain. The CDR3 loop spans 13 amino acids. The ends were cut back, 4 bases at V and 0 bases at J, with 4 bases in the middle. Germline V gene sequence: CDR1 KGHSH, CDR2 LQKENI. CDR3 sequence reads: CASSQDSNQPQHF. The CDR3, as DNA: TGTGCCAGCTCACAGGATAGCAATCAGCCCCAGCATTTT.

The chain recombines TRBV5-4 with TRBJ2-6, with D perhaps assigned TRBD1 or TRBD2 (6 bases each). V was pared by 6 bases and J by 3 bases, with 16 bases between. The germline CDR1 and CDR2 sequences are SGHNT and YYREEE (reference sequence). The CDR3 has 16 amino acids. CDR3 loop: CASTPPGALGANVLTF. CDR3 nucleotide sequence: TGTGCCAGCACCCCCCCGGGGGCGCTTGGGGCCAACGTCCTGACTTTC. Combining the CDR3 with reference TRBV5-4 and TRBJ2-6 gives the whole variable domain ETGVTQSPTHLIKTRGQQVTLRCSSQSGHNTVSWYQQALGQGPQFIFQYYREEENGRGNFPPRFSGLQFPNYSSELNVNALELDDSALYLCASTPPGALGANVLTFGAGSRLTVL.

This sequence joins TRBV7-2 and TRBJ1-2; 9 bases line up with TRBD1. This CDR3 contains 18 residues. Germline CDR1 and CDR2: SGHTA and FQGNSA. The J segment lost 2 bases and the V segment lost 5 bases, leaving 15 bases of the junction unmatched. The CDR3 reads CASSPVPGQGAGNYGYTF. The CDR3 DNA sequence: TGTGCCAGCAGCCCTGTGCCGGGACAGGGAGCAGGGAACTATGGCTACACCTTC.

The V call is TRBV7-9, the J call TRBJ2-5; 7 bases agree with TRBD1. Germline V gives CDR1 SEHNR, CDR2 FQNEAQ (reference sequence). V dropped 0 bases and J dropped 2; count of bases not matched to a gene: 0. CDR3 length: 14 residues. CDR3 sequence reads: CASSLARGQETQYF. The CDR3 DNA reads as TGTGCCAGCAGCTTAGCCAGGGGGCAAGAGACCCAGTACTTC.

The rearrangement joins TRBV19 to TRBJ1-6; tentatively, D is TRBD1 (6 bases). This CDR3 has 19 residues. Trimming took 4 bases from V and 0 from J, leaving 19 bases between them. Per germline, CDR1 LNHDA and CDR2 SQIVND (reference sequence). CDR3 sequence reads: CASSTQGTSRSSYNSPLHF. CDR3 sequence (DNA): TGTGCCAGTAGTACGCAAGGGACATCGAGGAGCTCCTATAATTCACCCCTCCACTTT. Looking up the rest from reference TRBV19 and TRBJ1-6 gives the full variable domain: DGGITQSPKYLFRKEGQNVTLSCEQNLNHDAMYWYRQDPGQGLRLIYYSQIVNDFQKGDIAEGYSVSREKKESFPLTVTSAQKNPTAFYLCASSTQGTSRSSYNSPLHFGNGTRLTVT.

V and J are TRBV28 and TRBJ2-7, with 8 bases matching TRBD1. J lost 0 bases, V lost 5 bases, and 9 bases had no gene match. The CDR3 sequence is 16 residues long. Germline CDR1 is MDHEN and CDR2 is SYDVKM. The CDR3 bases are TGTGCCAGCAGTCCAACAGGGGGTGCTAGCTCCTACGAGCAGTACTTC. Its translation is CASSPTGGASSYEQYF.

The chain employs TRBV29-1 and TRBJ1-1; D is ambiguous. Germline CDR1 is SQVTM and CDR2 is ANQGSEA. Deletions cut 5 bases from V and 2 bases from J, with 6 bases between. The CDR3 runs 11 residues. CDR3 loop: CSVRSNTEAFF. CDR3 bases: TGCAGCGTTCGTAGCAACACTGAAGCTTTCTTT.

The chain recombines TRBV5-1 with TRBJ1-2; tentative D call: TRBD1 (5 bases). Germline lookup yields CDR1 SGHRS and CDR2 YFSETQ. The germline V and J ends were trimmed by 2 bases and 0 bases, with 14 bases remaining between them. CDR3 length: 16 amino acids. The chain's CDR3 is CASSFGTPDTNYGYTF. CDR3 DNA: TGCGCCAGCAGCTTTGGAACGCCGGACACTAACTATGGCTACACCTTC.

The gene calls are TRBV30 and TRBJ2-3, with D perhaps matching TRBD2 (5 bases). CDR1 and CDR2 from the germline V gene are GTSNPN and SVGIG (reference sequence). CDR3 length: 15 amino acids. The V gene lost 3 bases and the J gene lost 2 bases, with 15 bases spanning the gap. The CDR3 spells CAWSRGADFTDTQYF. CDR3 DNA: TGTGCCTGGAGCCGCGGAGCGGACTTCACAGATACGCAGTATTTT.

This rearrangement joins TRBV9 to TRBJ2-3; 8 bases are shared with TRBD2. The CDR3 sequence is 16 residues long. Trimming removed 4 bases from V and 5 bases from J; junction bases left unmatched: 12. The V gene's germline CDR1 is SGDLS and CDR2 YYNGEE. CDR3 region: CASSPWRGASVDTQYF. In nucleotides, the CDR3 is TGTGCCAGCAGCCCCTGGCGGGGGGCCTCCGTAGATACGCAGTATTTT.

V usage is TRBV30 and J usage is TRBJ1-1; maybe TRBD1 (6 bases). From germline, CDR1 is GTSNPN and CDR2 SVGIG (reference sequence). CDR3 length: 13 amino acids. Trimming pared 7 bases from V and 1 base from J, leaving 13 bases between. The CDR3 sequence: CALPQGGNTEAFF. The CDR3 DNA sequence: TGTGCCTTACCACAGGGAGGGAACACTGAAGCTTTCTTT.